Listed below are T cell receptor beta chains from one sample, sequenced in a study of early T cells in non-severe SARS-CoV-2 infection. One entry per CDR3 protein results from TCRdb running MiXCR on the 5' RACE reads. The sample contains 35,000 to 55,000 distinct CDR3 sequences, 11% of which appear only once. Material: whole blood. The receptors come from an adult who was a healthcare worker with PCR-confirmed SARS-CoV-2 infection or an uninfected control (not recorded which). The CDR3 runs from the conserved cysteine through the conserved F or W. D genes are given only for firm matches. The listing skips clone size in some rows; elsewhere it reads once, few, many or a size class.

TRBV11-2	few	-	15	TRBJ1-2	TGTGCCAGCAGCTTAGATCCGTCAGCCTCCTATGGCTACACCTTC	CASSLDPSASYGYTF
TRBV13	-	TRBD2	16	TRBJ2-7	TGTGCCAGCAGCACTCCAGAGCGGGAGGGGTCCTACGAGCAGTACTTC	CASSTPEREGSYEQYF
TRBV29-1	few	-	12	TRBJ1-1	TGCAGCGTTGACCGGGTGAGGGATGAAGCTTTCTTT	CSVDRVRDEAFF
TRBV13	-	TRBD1	14	TRBJ2-5	TGTGCCAGCAGCACGCGACAGGGACAAGAGACCCAGTACTTC	CASSTRQGQETQYF
TRBV29-1	-	TRBD1	13	TRBJ2-7	TGCAGCGTTGATGGGGACAGATTCTACGAGCAGTACTTC	CSVDGDRFYEQYF
TRBV7-9	many	-	13	TRBJ2-3	TGTGCCAGCAGCTCGCCTAGCCGAGATACGCAGTATTTT	CASSSPSRDTQYF
TRBV7-2	-	TRBD2	15	TRBJ2-1	TGTGCCAGCAGAAGGGAAGCGGGAGGCGCGAATGAGCAGTTCTTC	CASRREAGGANEQFF
TRBV2	many	-	14	TRBJ2-1	TGTGCCAGCGAAACAGGGTCTAGCGAGAGTGAGCAGTTCTTC	CASETGSSESEQFF
TRBV5-1	many	-	16	TRBJ2-6	TGCGCCAGCAGCTTGGGCTCCGGGACTGGGGCCAACGTCCTGACTTTC	CASSLGSGTGANVLTF
TRBV28	few	TRBD2	18	TRBJ2-4	TGTGCCAGCAGTGCGGACACCGGGACTACCTTAGCCAAAAACATTCAGTACTTC	CASSADTGTTLAKNIQYF
TRBV7-2	few	TRBD1	14	TRBJ1-1	TGTGCCAGCAGGACAGGGGCTGGTGACACTGAAGCTTTCTTT	CASRTGAGDTEAFF
TRBV7-2	many	TRBD2	15	TRBJ2-7	TGTGCCAGCAGCTTACGGAGACTAGCGGGAGTCGAGCAGTACTTC	CASSLRRLAGVEQYF
TRBV7-2	many	-	15	TRBJ1-4	TGTGCCAGCAGCTTAAGGGCAGCAACTAATGAAAAACTGTTTTTT	CASSLRAATNEKLFF
TRBV27	few	TRBD1	15	TRBJ1-2	TGTGCCAGCAGTCCAGGACAGGGAATTTCTTACGGCTACACCTTC	CASSPGQGISYGYTF
TRBV9	-	-	15	TRBJ1-5	TGTGCCAGCAGCGGGATGGGAGGGAGCAATCAGCCCCAGCATTTT	CASSGMGGSNQPQHF
TRBV11-2	-	-	15	TRBJ1-6	TGTGCCAGCAGCCCAGTCCAGGGGCCTAATTCACCCCTCCACTTT	CASSPVQGPNSPLHF
TRBV9	many	-	13	TRBJ2-3	TGTGCCAGCAGCGTTTACGACACAGATACGCAGTATTTT	CASSVYDTDTQYF
TRBV27	-	-	14	TRBJ2-3	TGTGCCAGCAGTTTACTCCAGACGGTCGGTACGCAGTATTTT	CASSLLQTVGTQYF
TRBV7-2	few	-	15	TRBJ1-5	TGTGCCAGCAGCTTCACAGCTTATAGCAATCAGCCCCAGCATTTT	CASSFTAYSNQPQHF
TRBV9	-	TRBD2	18	TRBJ2-1	TGTGCCAGCAGCGTCGGGGGACTAGCGGGAGGACCCTACAATGAGCAGTTCTTC	CASSVGGLAGGPYNEQFF
TRBV9	-	-	15	TRBJ2-3	TGTGCCAGCAGCGTAGAGGGAATCAGCACAGATACGCAGTATTTT	CASSVEGISTDTQYF
TRBV28	-	-	12	TRBJ1-1	TGTGCCAGCAGTGGACGGGACCGGGAAGCTTTCTTT	CASSGRDREAFF
TRBV12-3/TRBV12-4	many	-	15	TRBJ2-5	TGTGCCAGCAGAAGAGCGGTTGGAAAGGAAGAGACCCAGTACTTC	CASRRAVGKEETQYF
TRBV28	medium-sized	-	13	TRBJ2-7	TGTGCCAGCAGTCCACCCACCAGGGCCCAATTGAACTTC	CASSPPTRAQLNF
TRBV18	few	TRBD1	16	TRBJ2-7	TGTGCCAGCTCACCAGCTCCGGGACAGAGAATCTACGAGCAGTACTTC	CASSPAPGQRIYEQYF
TRBV6-5	many	-	15	TRBJ2-2	TGTGCCAGCAGCCTGCTAGGGGAATCCACCGGGGAGCTGTTTTTT	CASSLLGESTGELFF
TRBV18	-	TRBD1	15	TRBJ1-1	TGTGCCAGCTCACCGCCCACAGGGGAATCGACTGAAGCTTTCTTT	CASSPPTGESTEAFF
TRBV6-5	many	-	13	TRBJ2-7	TGTGCCAGCGGGCAATCTCAGACCTACGAGCAGTACTTC	CASGQSQTYEQYF
TRBV28	few	TRBD1	14	TRBJ2-7	TGTGCCAGCAGTTCCGGGACAGTTTTCTACGAGCAGTACTTC	CASSSGTVFYEQYF
TRBV7-9	many	TRBD2	15	TRBJ2-3	TGTGCCAGCAGCACGACTAGCGGGAACACAGATACGCAGTATTTT	CASSTTSGNTDTQYF
TRBV9	few	-	14	TRBJ2-3	TGTGCCAGCAGCATTGGACCATTCACAGATACGCAGTATTTT	CASSIGPFTDTQYF
TRBV28	many	-	11	TRBJ2-7	TGTGCCAGCAGAGCCGAACGTTTTCAGTACTTC	CASRAERFQYF
TRBV6-6	few	TRBD2	16	TRBJ2-1	TGTGCCAGCAGTTACGGGCGACTAGCGGGAGGTAATGAGCAGTTCTTC	CASSYGRLAGGNEQFF
TRBV29-1	many	-	12	TRBJ1-2	TGCAGCGTTGGAGCGACTAACTATGGCTACACCTTC	CSVGATNYGYTF
TRBV5-1	many	TRBD2	16	TRBJ2-1	TGCGCCAGCAGCTACACTAGCGGGAGTGGGGGCAATGAGCAGTTCTTC	CASSYTSGSGGNEQFF
TRBV10-3	few	-	15	TRBJ2-6	TGTGCCATCAGTGAGGGCCTCTCTGGGGCCAACGTCCTGACTTTC	CAISEGLSGANVLTF
TRBV7-2	many	TRBD1	15	TRBJ1-3	TGTGCCAGCACTATTCAGGGGGCGCTGGAAAACACCATATATTTT	CASTIQGALENTIYF